The 12 T cell receptor beta chains listed next were all sequenced from one sample in a study of blood T cell repertoires in COVID-19. Clones were sequenced by immunoSEQ multiplex PCR, and TCRdb holds only the in-frame ones, with some missing. The data hold about 210,000 clones, with almost 85% observed a single time. Sequenced sample: peripheral blood. These receptor sequences come from a woman aged 35 to 49 with acute or convalescent COVID-19.

This chain uses TRBV5-4 with TRBJ2-3; 9 bases align to TRBD2. Losses at the gene ends were 2 bases for V and 2 bases for J; bases not matched to a gene: 9. Germline-derived CDR1 and CDR2 are SGHNT and YYREEE (reference sequence). The CDR3 spans 17 residues. The CDR3 protein is CASSLKLLAGTTDTQYF. CDR3 nucleotide sequence: TGTGCCAGCAGCTTAAAGCTGCTAGCGGGGACCACAGATACGCAGTATTTT. Looking up the rest from reference TRBV5-4 and TRBJ2-3 gives the full variable domain: ETGVTQSPTHLIKTRGQQVTLRCSSQSGHNTVSWYQQALGQGPQFIFQYYREEENGRGNFPPRFSGLQFPNYSSELNVNALELDDSALYLCASSLKLLAGTTDTQYFGPGTRLTVL.

The chain has TRBV11-2 and TRBJ2-2; 9 bases map to TRBD1. The J segment lost 5 bases and the V segment lost 4 bases, leaving 8 bases of the junction unmatched. Germline CDR1 is SGHAT and CDR2 is FQNNGV. The CDR3 is 16 residues long. The CDR3 loop is CASSWPGQGTTGELFF. CDR3 nucleotide sequence: TGTGCCAGCAGCTGGCCGGGACAGGGTACGACCGGGGAGCTGTTTTTT.

CDR3 nucleotides: TGTGCCAGCAGACGGACAGGGAGCACAGATACGCAGTATTTT. Its protein is CASRRTGSTDTQYF. The chain recombines TRBV2 with TRBJ2-3; 8 nucleotides align to TRBD1. Looked up from germline, CDR1 is SNHLY and CDR2 is FYNNEI. V was clipped by 6 bases and J by 0 bases; unmatched bases: 2. This CDR3 region has 14 residues.

CDR3 coding DNA: TGTGCCAGCAGTTTCCGTTCTGGGGAGCTGTTTTTT. Its translation is CASSFRSGELFF. The chain is built from TRBV6-5 and TRBJ2-2; the D is unclear. The CDR3 is made up of 12 amino acids. The germline gives CDR1 MNHEY, CDR2 SVGAGI. Between the trimmed V and J ends, which lost 4 bases and 8 bases, there was a span of 8 bases.

The V call is TRBV9, the J call TRBJ2-6; 7 nucleotides match TRBD1. Germline V gene data show CDR1 as SGDLS and CDR2 as YYNGEE. V lost 1 base and J lost 4; bases outside the gene matches: 5. The CDR3 is 16 residues long. The CDR3 region is CASSVSRGPGANVLTF. In DNA, the CDR3 is TGTGCCAGCAGCGTATCTAGGGGGCCCGGGGCCAACGTCCTGACTTTC. Drawing the rest from reference TRBV9 and TRBJ2-6, the complete variable domain is DSGVTQTPKHLITATGQRVTLRCSPRSGDLSVYWYQQSLDQGLQFLIQYYNGEERAKGNILERFSAQQFPDLHSELNLSSLELGDSALYFCASSVSRGPGANVLTFGAGSRLTVL.

On this clone itself: Other DNA variants within this sample encode the same CDR3. The chain links TRBV30 to TRBJ1-5; tentative D call: TRBD1 (5 bases). Germline CDR1 is GTSNPN and CDR2 is SVGIG (reference sequence). The CDR3 spans 13 residues. The V end lost 0 bases, the J end lost 4 bases, and 7 bases lay between the germline ends. CDR3: CAWSVAGNQPQHF. The CDR3 nucleotides read TGTGCCTGGAGTGTGGCAGGGAATCAGCCCCAGCATTTT.

The V gene is TRBV15, the J gene TRBJ1-1; D gene uncertain. This CDR3 spans 15 amino acids. V lost 0 bases, J lost 5 bases, and 13 bases lay in between. Germline CDR1 and CDR2: LNHNV and YYDKDF (reference sequence). The CDR3 DNA follows: TGTGCCACCAGCAGAGATCCGGGATTGTTGACTGAAGCTTTCTTT. Its protein is CATSRDPGLLTEAFF.

The rearrangement uses TRBV11-2 and TRBJ2-1, with D perhaps matching TRBD2 (5 bases). CDR1 and CDR2 from the germline V gene are SGHAT and FQNNGV. Trimming took off 2 bases at V and 8 bases at J, with 7 bases between the two ends. The CDR3 extends over 12 amino acids. The CDR3 DNA sequence: TGTGCCAGCAGCTTATCTAGCCATGAGCAGTTCTTC. Amino acid sequence: CASSLSSHEQFF.

V gene TRBV4-1 combines with J gene TRBJ2-3; unclear D gene. This CDR3 is 15 amino acids long. CDR1 and CDR2 (germline): MGHRA, YSYEKL. Trimming shortened V by 6 bases and J by 4 bases, and 17 bases separated the two germline ends. DNA of the CDR3: TGCGCCAGCAGGCCAGGATCCTATGACCCAGATACGCAGTATTTT. Translating gives CASRPGSYDPDTQYF.

The chain uses TRBV9 and TRBJ1-3; TRBD1 aligns across 7 bases. The CDR3 is made up of 15 amino acids. Germline CDR1 reads SGDLS; CDR2 reads YYNGEE. V lost 4 bases and J lost 0; bases outside the gene matches: 4. CDR3 DNA: TGTGCCAGCAGCCCAGGGGGGATCTCTGGAAACACCATATATTTT. This sequence encodes CASSPGGISGNTIYF.

This chain links TRBV4-2 with TRBJ1-4; no reliable D call. There are 15 residues in the CDR3. The germline V gene encodes CDR1 LGHNA and CDR2 YNFKEQ. Trimming took 0 bases from V and 4 from J, leaving 9 bases between them. The CDR3 DNA reads TGTGCCAGCAGCCAAGAGGCGGAAGATAATGAAAAACTGTTTTTT. Its protein product is CASSQEAEDNEKLFF.

This sequence joins TRBV24-1 and TRBJ2-2; 8 bases align to TRBD2. V lost 4 bases, J lost 3 bases, and 6 bases stayed unmatched. From germline, CDR1 is KGHDR and CDR2 SFDVKD. CDR3 length equals 16 residues. CDR3 nucleotides: TGTGCCACCAGTGACCACCTGACTAGCGACACCGGGGAGCTGTTTTTT. Translation: CATSDHLTSDTGELFF.